This T cell receptor (beta chain) was captured by sequencing in a study of beta chain features in type 1 diabetes. Background on the study: Healthy donors resembled patients in age, gender and cell yields.

V shed 5 bases and J 3 bases; nucleotides not matched to a gene: 7. Germline assignment: CDR1 MDHEN and CDR2 SYDVKM. The CDR3 runs 15 residues. Expressed TCRB transcripts were sequenced after all isolated RNA was converted to cDNA. Some clones are missing from TCRdb's copy, which holds only in-frame ones; the method was immunoSEQ multiplex PCR. The data contain about 290,000 clones, about 8% of them seen just once; the ten biggest clones take up over 0.8%. The rearrangement links TRBV28 to TRBJ1-5; TRBD1 matches at 7 bases. Sequenced: central memory CD4+ T cells from blood. The origin of this receptor is a young woman in good health. CDR3 residues: CASSPGGPYNQPQHF. In DNA form, the CDR3 reads TGTGCCAGCAGTCCAGGGGGACCCTACAATCAGCCCCAGCATTTT.